One T cell receptor beta chain is described in this entry. It was during active infection that Seattle patients were enrolled and then longitudinally followed. In the source study's methods: Reference gene primer amplification yielded estimated nucleated cell counts. The protocol was immunoSEQ multiplex PCR, while the TCRdb copy is restricted to in-frame clones and leaves out a portion. That table gives V, J and clone size, and the DNA gave D and trimming. The table records 250,000 to 350,000 clones, approximately 84% of them present only once. Germline V lookup: CDR1 MDHEN, CDR2 SYDVKM. With 5 bases removed from V and 2 bases from J, the gap between germline ends came to 9 bases. The CDR3 spans 13 residues. The sample comes from a study of blood T cell repertoires in COVID-19. The overall study: Specimens from acute and convalescent COVID-19 originated in the United States, Italy and Spain. In each case, the material was cDNA or gDNA derived from T cells, B-cell-depleted T cells, or PBMCs.

The specimen was peripheral blood. The chain carries TRBV28 and TRBJ1-2; D ambiguous. This clonotype was obtained from a person between 65 and 80 years old with COVID-19, enrolled during active disease. For the CDR3, the DNA is TGTGCCAGCAGTGTTCCGGGGAACTATGGCTACACCTTC. Its protein product is CASSVPGNYGYTF.